This T cell receptor (beta chain) comes out of a study of blood T cell repertoires in COVID-19. Generated by immunoSEQ multiplex PCR, the TCRdb table keeps only in-frame clones and is missing some. The table has 130,000 to 150,000 clones, 80% to 85% seen once. Sample: peripheral blood. This clonotype was obtained from a human donor in a cohort sampled during active COVID-19.

The CDR3 DNA sequence: TGCAGCGTTGCAGGAGGGGCCGACGGTAACAATGAGCAGTTCTTC. Its protein product is CSVAGGADGNNEQFF. This sequence joins TRBV29-1 and TRBJ2-1; the D gene is possibly TRBD2 (6 bases). The germline V gene has CDR1 SQVTM and CDR2 ANQGSEA. This CDR3 has 15 amino acids. Deletions cut 4 bases from V and 5 bases from J, with 18 bases between.